This record looks at one T cell receptor beta chain sequence and its context. Losses at the gene ends were 3 bases for V and 12 bases for J; bases not matched to a gene: 12. The CDR3 covers 15 residues. Germline CDR1 reads MGHRA; CDR2 reads YSYEKL. These data come from a study of cytomegalovirus exposure and HLA in healthy donors. On the study more broadly: There were roughly 110 million unique TCR beta sequences, drawn from approximately 190 million T cells, in an earlier analysis.

A multiplex PCR was run with 60 Vbeta primers and 13 Jbeta primers. The assay was immunoSEQ multiplex PCR, and TCRdb's table has in-frame clones only and misses some. Altogether roughly 150,000 clones are present, about two thirds being singletons, with the ten largest covering roughly 10%. The chain employs TRBV4-1 and TRBJ2-1; 9 bases are a match to TRBD2. The sequenced sample consisted of PBMCs. This clonotype was sampled from a man aged 30 to 45 in good health and CMV-seropositive. The CDR3 bases are TGCGCCAGCAGCCACCCAGCGGGAGGACGGGGCGGGCAGTTCTTC. This sequence encodes CASSHPAGGRGGQFF.